These T cell receptor beta chains were read from a single sample in a study of human T cells and chemical hapten exposure. MiXCR, applied by TCRdb to the RACE reads, yields one record per CDR3 protein. The sample consists of approximately 74,000 distinct CDR3 sequences, more than 30% of them appearing once. The specimen comprised whole blood, sampled in connection with sensitization to the hapten diphenylcyclopropenone (DPC). Source of these receptors: a man between 35 and 55 years old with alopecia areata. Some clones in this sample may be carry-over from other donors' samples. CDR3s include the opening cysteine and the closing phenylalanine or tryptophan. A D gene is named only where the DNA matches it firmly. Not all rows give a size; the values are once, few, many and, for expanded clones, a class.

J gene: TRBJ2-3
D gene: -
V gene: TRBV27
clone size: once
CDR3 DNA: TGTGCCAGCAACCTTATAGGGCAAAATACGCAGTATTTT
CDR3 protein: CASNLIGQNTQYF

J gene: TRBJ2-5
D gene: -
V gene: TRBV20-1
clone size: -
CDR3 DNA: TGCAGTGCCATCATAGCCGCCCCGCAGGGGCTGAGGGAGACCCAGTACTTC
CDR3 protein: CSAIIAAPQGLRETQYF

J gene: TRBJ1-2
D gene: TRBD1
V gene: TRBV28
clone size: few
CDR3 DNA: TGTGCCAGCAGTTTCCCGGACAGGGCGGATGGCTACACCTTC
CDR3 protein: CASSFPDRADGYTF

J gene: TRBJ2-3
D gene: -
V gene: TRBV7-9
clone size: -
CDR3 DNA: TGTGCCAGCAGCCTAGGAAGAGATACGCAGTATTTT
CDR3 protein: CASSLGRDTQYF

J gene: TRBJ2-7
D gene: -
V gene: TRBV13
clone size: -
CDR3 DNA: TGTGCCAGCAGCACAAAGGCCCCCTACGAGCAGTACTTC
CDR3 protein: CASSTKAPYEQYF

J gene: TRBJ2-3
D gene: -
V gene: TRBV20-1
clone size: -
CDR3 DNA: TGCAGTGCTATCCGGGACATGAGCACAGATACGCAGTATTTT
CDR3 protein: CSAIRDMSTDTQYF

J gene: TRBJ2-6
D gene: -
V gene: TRBV5-1
clone size: few
CDR3 DNA: TGCGCCAGCAGCTTGGAAGGGACTGGGGCCAACGTCCTGACTTTC
CDR3 protein: CASSLEGTGANVLTF

J gene: TRBJ2-1
D gene: -
V gene: TRBV6-2/TRBV6-3
clone size: few
CDR3 DNA: TGTGCCAGCAGTTACTACGGGATTGGGAATGAGCAGTTCTTC
CDR3 protein: CASSYYGIGNEQFF

J gene: TRBJ1-1
D gene: -
V gene: TRBV6-2/TRBV6-3
clone size: few
CDR3 DNA: TGTGCCAGCATCCCTACTCTGCGGGGCCAGAACACTGAAGCTTTCTTT
CDR3 protein: CASIPTLRGQNTEAFF

J gene: TRBJ2-6
D gene: -
V gene: TRBV7-2
clone size: -
CDR3 DNA: TGTGCCAGCAGCCCCGGCGCCTCTGGGGCCAACGTCCTGACTTTC
CDR3 protein: CASSPGASGANVLTF